The clone carrying this T cell receptor (beta chain) was counted a few times. As yet, its antigen is unknown. This sample stems from a study of Graves' ophthalmopathy and Graves' hyperthyroidism. The V end lost 2 bases, the J end lost 8 bases, and 13 bases lay between the germline ends. The length of the CDR3 is 15 residues. Germline V gene lookup returns CDR1 SGHTA and CDR2 FQGNSA. Clinical symptoms, serum thyroxine, TRAb, thyroid ultrasound and orbital computed tomography determined diagnosis. Sampling about 9.7 ml of fresh peripheral blood provided the PBMCs. Study-level points and caveats: Blood shared most expanded thyroid clonotypes above 0.001 frequency.

TCR beta CDR3 regions were amplified from RNA transcripts. First-round RT-PCR employed HTBI primers, with a second-round multiplex PCR after it. TCRdb passed the multiplex PCR reads through MiXCR, listing each CDR3 protein once. The top ten clones hold 44% of a sample with some 750,000 distinct CDR3 sequences, roughly two fifths of them seen once. Input material: peripheral blood. The V and J genes are TRBV7-2 and TRBJ1-6, with D possibly TRBD1 on 5 matching bases. The sequence was obtained from an adult man with Graves' ophthalmopathy. CDR3 in DNA: TGTGCCAGCAGCTTATTGGGGGGGAGTTATTCACCCCTCCACTTT. This translates into CASSLLGGSYSPLHF. Filled out from reference TRBV7-2 and TRBJ1-6, the complete variable domain reads GAGVSQSPSNKVTEKGKDVELRCDPISGHTALYWYRQSLGQGLEFLIYFQGNSAPDKSGLPSDRFSAERTGGSVSTLTIQRTQQEDSAVYLCASSLLGGSYSPLHFGNGTRLTVT.